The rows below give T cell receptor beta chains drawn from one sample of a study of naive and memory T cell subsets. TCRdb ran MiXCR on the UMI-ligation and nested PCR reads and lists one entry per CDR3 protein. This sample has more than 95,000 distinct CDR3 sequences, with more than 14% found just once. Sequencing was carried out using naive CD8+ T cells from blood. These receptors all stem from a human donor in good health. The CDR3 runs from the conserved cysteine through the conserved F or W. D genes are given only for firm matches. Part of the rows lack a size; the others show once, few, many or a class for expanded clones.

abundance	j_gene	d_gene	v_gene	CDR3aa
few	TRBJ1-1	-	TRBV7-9	CASSPGLSAFF
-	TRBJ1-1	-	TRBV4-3	CASSQGRGENTEAFF
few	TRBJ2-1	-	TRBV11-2	CASSPRRPGSYNEQFF
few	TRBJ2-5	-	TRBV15	CATSRGGGARETQYF
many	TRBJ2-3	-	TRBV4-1	CASSQDPRGVDTQYF
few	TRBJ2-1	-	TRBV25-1	CASSEPRTLAEQFF
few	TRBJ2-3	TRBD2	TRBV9	CASSGPSGGLADTQYF
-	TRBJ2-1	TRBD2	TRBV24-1	CATSDPEREQFNEQFF
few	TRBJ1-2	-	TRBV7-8	CASSLGTGHLGYTF
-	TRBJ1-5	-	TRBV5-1	CASSVTGMGNQPQHF
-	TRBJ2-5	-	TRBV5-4	CARGEGETQYF
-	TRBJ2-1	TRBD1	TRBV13	CASSRTGQNNEQFF
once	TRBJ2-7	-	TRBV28	CASSLWQGNTYEQYF
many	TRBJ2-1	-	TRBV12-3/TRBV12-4	CASSLGGGEQFF
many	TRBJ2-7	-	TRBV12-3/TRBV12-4	CASSLGDYEQYF
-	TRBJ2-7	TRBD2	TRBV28	CASSFGGTSGAYEQYF
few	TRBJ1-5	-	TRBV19	CASSIQNGGPQHF
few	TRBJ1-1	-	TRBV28	CATWTVNTEAFF
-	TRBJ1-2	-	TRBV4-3	CASSQPPFRGRGYGYTF
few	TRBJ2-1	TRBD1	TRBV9	CASSATGYSYNEQFF
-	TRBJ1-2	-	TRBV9	CASSVNALGPNDRDNYGYTF
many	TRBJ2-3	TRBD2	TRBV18	CASSSGLAGELDTQYF
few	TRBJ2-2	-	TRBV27	CASSTSTNTGELFF
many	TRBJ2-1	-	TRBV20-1	CSARDGRVVNYNEQFF
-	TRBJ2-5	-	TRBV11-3	CASSLVGGEEETQYF
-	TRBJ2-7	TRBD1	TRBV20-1	CSAKGQGWVEQYF
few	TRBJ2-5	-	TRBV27	CASALKLVNRKQETQYF
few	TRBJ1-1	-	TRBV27	CASSPISGEAFF
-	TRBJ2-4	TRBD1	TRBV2	CASSEAGQGIWNIQYF
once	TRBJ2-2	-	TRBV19	CASSIQGPGELFF
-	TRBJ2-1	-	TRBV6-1	CASSEGPSSSSHNEQFF
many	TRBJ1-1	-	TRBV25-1	CASSESIGYTEAFF
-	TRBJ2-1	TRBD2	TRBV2	CASSQGLAGVYNEQFF
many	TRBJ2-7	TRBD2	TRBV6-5	CASSQVTSGFYEQYF
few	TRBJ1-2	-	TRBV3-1	CASSQVHREGYTF
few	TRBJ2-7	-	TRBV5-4	CASSLAPGTVEQYF
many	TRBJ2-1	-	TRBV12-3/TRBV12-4	CASSLTETDSYNEQFF
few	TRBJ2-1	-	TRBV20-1	CSALLRNEQFF
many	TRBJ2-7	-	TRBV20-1	CSARGGGHEQYF
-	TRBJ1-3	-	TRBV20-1	CSARDDRLSGNTIYF
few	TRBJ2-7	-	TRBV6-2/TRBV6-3	CASSHKTGPYEQYF
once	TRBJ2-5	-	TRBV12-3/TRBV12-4	CASSLGGGEETQYF
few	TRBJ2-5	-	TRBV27	CATATASWETQYF
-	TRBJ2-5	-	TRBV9	CASSGSLISGETQYF
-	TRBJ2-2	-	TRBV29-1	CSVYWASEAGELFF